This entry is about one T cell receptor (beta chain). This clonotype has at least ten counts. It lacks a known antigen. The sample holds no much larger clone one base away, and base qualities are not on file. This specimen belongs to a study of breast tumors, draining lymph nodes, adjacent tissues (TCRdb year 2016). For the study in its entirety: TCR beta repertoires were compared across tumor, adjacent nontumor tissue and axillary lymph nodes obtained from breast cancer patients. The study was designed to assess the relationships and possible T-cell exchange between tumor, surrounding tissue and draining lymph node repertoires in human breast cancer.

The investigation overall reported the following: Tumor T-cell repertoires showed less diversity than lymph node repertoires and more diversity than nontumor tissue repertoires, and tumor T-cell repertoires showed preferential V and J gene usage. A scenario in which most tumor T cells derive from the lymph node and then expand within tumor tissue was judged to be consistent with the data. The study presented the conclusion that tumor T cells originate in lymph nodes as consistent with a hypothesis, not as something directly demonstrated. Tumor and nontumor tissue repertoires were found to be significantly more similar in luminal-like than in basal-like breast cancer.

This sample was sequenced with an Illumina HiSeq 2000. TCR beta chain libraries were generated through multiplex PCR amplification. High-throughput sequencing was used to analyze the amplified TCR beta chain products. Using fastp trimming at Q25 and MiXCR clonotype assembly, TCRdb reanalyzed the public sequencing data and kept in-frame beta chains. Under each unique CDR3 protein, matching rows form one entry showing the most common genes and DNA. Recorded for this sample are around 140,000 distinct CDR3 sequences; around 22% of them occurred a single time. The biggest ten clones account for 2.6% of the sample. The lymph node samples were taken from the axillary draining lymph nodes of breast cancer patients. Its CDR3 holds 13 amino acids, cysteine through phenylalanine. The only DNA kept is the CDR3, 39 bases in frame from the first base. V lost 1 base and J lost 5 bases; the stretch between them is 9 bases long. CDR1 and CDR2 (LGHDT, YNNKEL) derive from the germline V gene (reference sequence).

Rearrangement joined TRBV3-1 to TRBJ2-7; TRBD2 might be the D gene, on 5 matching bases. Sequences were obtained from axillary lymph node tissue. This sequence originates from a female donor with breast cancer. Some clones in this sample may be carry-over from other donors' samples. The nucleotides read TGTGCCAGCAGCCAAGGGACGCGGGACGAGCAGTACTTC. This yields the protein CASSQGTRDEQYF.